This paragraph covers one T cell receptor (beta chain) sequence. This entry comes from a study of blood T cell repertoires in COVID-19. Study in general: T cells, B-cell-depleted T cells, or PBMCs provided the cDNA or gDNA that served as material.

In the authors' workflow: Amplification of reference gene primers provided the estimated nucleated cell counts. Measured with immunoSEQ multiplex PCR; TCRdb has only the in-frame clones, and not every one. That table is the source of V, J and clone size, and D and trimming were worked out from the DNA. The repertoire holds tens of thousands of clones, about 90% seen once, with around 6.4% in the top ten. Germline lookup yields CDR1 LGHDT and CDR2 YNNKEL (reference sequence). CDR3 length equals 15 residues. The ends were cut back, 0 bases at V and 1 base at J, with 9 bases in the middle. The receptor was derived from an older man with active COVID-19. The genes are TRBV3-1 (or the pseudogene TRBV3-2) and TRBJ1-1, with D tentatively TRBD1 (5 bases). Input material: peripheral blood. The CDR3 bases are TGTGCCAGCAGCCAAGATGGGGCAGGGAACACTGAAGCTTTCTTT. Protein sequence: CASSQDGAGNTEAFF.